The sequence of this T cell receptor (beta chain) was determined in a study of neurological immune-mediated disorders. This CDR3 has 13 residues. The V end lost 5 bases, the J end lost 0 bases, and 8 bases lay between the germline ends. Germline CDR1 MNHEY, CDR2 SMNVEV (reference sequence). TCRdb called the 5' RACE reads again in MiXCR, with one record for every CDR3 protein. The data show 16,000 or so distinct CDR3 sequences, about 9% seen once. Material for sequencing was CD8+ T cells from blood. The clonotype originates from a man aged 45 to 65 in good health. The chain has TRBV27 and TRBJ2-7; no clear D. The CDR3 DNA follows: TGTGCCAGCAGTCCCGGAGCCTCCTACGAGCAGTACTTC. It specifies CASSPGASYEQYF.